The 30 T cell receptor beta chains given below trace back to one sample, sequenced in a study of post-analysis software for immune sequencing data. Study-wide results and caveats: When patients were compared with controls, a handful of TRBV segments were more frequent, TRBV5-6, TRBV5-1 and TRBV20-1 among them.

Their specific antigens are unknown. cDNA libraries of TCR beta carried unique molecular identifiers. MiXCR, applied by TCRdb to the PCR reads, yields one record per CDR3 protein. The table records about 540,000 distinct CDR3 sequences, around 34% of them present only once. Sequencing used blood. These receptors came from a girl younger than 18 with multiple sclerosis.

The chain has TRBV5-1 and TRBJ2-1; TRBD1 matches at 8 bases. V trimming: 5 bases; J trimming: 7 bases; junction bases outside the gene matches: 14. The CDR3 extends over 16 amino acids. CDR1 and CDR2 (germline): SGHRS, YFSETQ. CDR3 sequence reads: CASRLPRTGNPNEQFF. CDR3 sequence (DNA): TGCGCCAGCAGACTCCCAAGGACAGGGAACCCGAATGAGCAGTTCTTC.

This clonotype occurred a few times. The rearrangement links TRBV19 to TRBJ1-5; tentatively, D is TRBD1 (5 bases). The V end lost 4 bases, the J end lost 4 bases, and 17 bases lay between the germline ends. This CDR3 spans 16 amino acids. The V gene's germline CDR1 is LNHDA and CDR2 SQIVND (reference sequence). CDR3 DNA sequence: TGTGCCAGTAGTACGCGCAGGGACGACGGGAATCAGCCCCAGCATTTT. It translates to CASSTRRDDGNQPQHF.

This clonotype has a single count. Mismatch with germline at one junction end may stem from a read error. The chain uses TRBV5-5 and TRBJ2-5; 8 bases fit TRBD1. Germline V gene sequence: CDR1 SGHKS, CDR2 YYEKEE (reference sequence). The CDR3 runs to 16 residues. The CDR3 loop is CASNLEPRGLEETQYF. The CDR3 DNA is TGTGCCAGCAACTTGGAGCCCAGGGGGCTCGAGGAGACCCAGTACTTC.

This clonotype was counted a few times. V gene TRBV27 combines with J gene TRBJ2-5; no firm D call. The V end lost 3 bases, the J end lost 5 bases, and 13 bases lay between the germline ends. The CDR3 length is 14 residues. The germline gives CDR1 MNHEY, CDR2 SMNVEV (reference sequence). The chain's CDR3 is CASSFLSGLETQYF. The CDR3, as DNA: TGTGCCAGCAGTTTTCTTAGTGGCCTGGAGACCCAGTACTTC.

The rearrangement joins TRBV29-1 to TRBJ1-4; D remains unclear. Trimming took 4 bases from V and 15 from J, leaving 18 bases between them. The CDR3 has 12 amino acids. Germline V gene data show CDR1 as SQVTM and CDR2 as ANQGSEA. The DNA of the CDR3 is TGCAGCGTTGCCTGGGATCGGGAGAGGGTGTTTTTT. As protein: CSVAWDRERVFF.

This clonotype was detected a few times. The chain carries TRBV10-3 and TRBJ2-5; either TRBD1 or TRBD2 may supply D (5 bases each). Per germline, CDR1 ENHRY and CDR2 SYGVKD. This CDR3 has 14 residues. The ends were cut back, 0 bases at V and 2 bases at J, with 7 bases in the middle. The CDR3 loop is CAISESGDQETQYF. The CDR3 DNA reads as TGTGCCATCAGTGAGTCGGGGGATCAAGAGACCCAGTACTTC.

The chain has TRBV6-6 and TRBJ1-2, with no clear D. Trimming took 6 bases from V and 2 from J, leaving 4 bases between them. Per the germline V gene, CDR1 is MNHNY and CDR2 is SVGAGI (reference sequence). CDR3 length: 11 amino acids. The CDR3 spells CASRSNYGYTF. Written as DNA, the CDR3 is TGTGCCAGCAGGAGCAACTATGGCTACACCTTC.

This clonotype was recorded a few times. J is TRBJ2-4 and V is TRBV3-1; 9 bases map to TRBD2. The tail of the sequence fits TRBJ2-5 better, so the J call may be wrong. Per the germline V gene, CDR1 is LGHDT and CDR2 is YNNKEL (reference sequence). This CDR3 comprises 15 residues. For the CDR3, the DNA is TGTGCCAGCAGCCCCCGGACTAGCGCTGTGGAGACCCAGTACTTC. This codes for CASSPRTSAVETQYF.

On this clonotype: A much larger clone lies a single base off, so this may be a read error. The gene calls are TRBV3-1 and TRBJ2-1; the D is unclear. CDR3 length equals 15 residues. Germline lookup yields CDR1 LGHDT and CDR2 YNNKEL (reference sequence). The CDR3 DNA sequence: TGTGTCAGCAGGCGGCACGGCAGCTCCTACAATGAGCAGTTCTTC. Translation: CVSRRHGSSYNEQFF.

The gene calls are TRBV6-2 or TRBV6-3 and TRBJ1-1; D unclear. V shed 6 bases and J shed 8 bases, with 10 bases lying between them. This CDR3 has 11 residues. Germline assignment: CDR1 MNHEY and CDR2 SVGEGT. The chain's CDR3 is CASRDPREAFF. CDR3 nucleotide sequence: TGTGCCAGCAGGGATCCTCGGGAAGCTTTCTTT.

The rearrangement links TRBV7-2 to TRBJ2-1, with D tentatively TRBD1 or TRBD2 (6 bases each). V was trimmed by 0 bases and J by 7 bases, leaving 13 bases between them. This CDR3 comprises 15 residues. Germline V gives CDR1 SGHTA, CDR2 FQGNSA. Written as DNA, the CDR3 is TGTGCCAGCAGCTTAGCGAGGGGGGCTCAGAATGAGCAGTTCTTC. It codes for CASSLARGAQNEQFF. Drawing the rest from reference TRBV7-2 and TRBJ2-1, the complete variable domain is GAGVSQSPSNKVTEKGKDVELRCDPISGHTALYWYRQSLGQGLEFLIYFQGNSAPDKSGLPSDRFSAERTGGSVSTLTIQRTQQEDSAVYLCASSLARGAQNEQFFGPGTRLTVL.

This clonotype was seen a handful of times. The chain is built from TRBV7-3 and TRBJ2-3; D gene uncertain. This CDR3 has 16 residues. V gave up 2 bases and J gave up 3 bases, with 15 bases separating them. Germline V gives CDR1 SGHTA, CDR2 FQGTGA. The CDR3 region has the DNA TGTGCCAGCAGCTTAGTTGAGGCTGGTGGGACAGATACGCAGTATTTT. Its translation is CASSLVEAGGTDTQYF.

J is TRBJ2-7 and V is TRBV9; 7 bases are a match to TRBD1. The J call may not be correct, given that the DNA end is closer to TRBJ2-5. Per the germline V gene, CDR1 is SGDLS and CDR2 is YYNGEE. This CDR3 region has 15 residues. The CDR3 bases are TGTGCCAGCAGCGTAGACAGGGGCCGAGAAAAGACCCAGTACTTC. Amino acid sequence: CASSVDRGREKTQYF.

This chain uses TRBV6-4 with TRBJ2-3; tentative D call: TRBD2 (5 bases). V was shortened by 6 bases and J by 0 bases, with 13 bases between the two germline ends. CDR1 and CDR2 (germline): MRHNA, SNTAGT. The CDR3 consists of 15 residues. CDR3 DNA: TGTGCCAGCAGAGTCGACGGGGTGAGCACAGATACGCAGTATTTT. Amino acid sequence: CASRVDGVSTDTQYF.

In this sample, this clonotype turned up once. J is TRBJ1-2 and V is TRBV14, with 9 bases lining up with TRBD1. The CDR3 spans 16 residues. Trimming at V came to 1 base and at J to 4 bases, leaving 7 bases not matched to a gene. Germline CDR1 and CDR2: SGHDN and FVKESK. The CDR3 loop reads CASSQGQTGGSYGYTF. The CDR3 coding sequence is TGTGCCAGCAGCCAAGGTCAGACAGGGGGGAGCTATGGCTACACCTTC.

The chain employs TRBV4-3 and TRBJ1-2, with D possibly TRBD1 on 5 matching bases. Germline V gives CDR1 LGHNA, CDR2 YSLEER. V was cut by 0 bases and J by 5 bases, with 13 bases left in between. The CDR3 length is 15 residues. The CDR3 protein is CASSQDQSRGYGYTF. As DNA, the CDR3 is TGCGCCAGCAGCCAAGATCAGTCAAGGGGTTATGGCTACACCTTC.

V is TRBV20-1 and J is TRBJ2-7; 7 positions agree with TRBD1. The V gene's germline CDR1 is DFQATT and CDR2 SNEGSKA (reference sequence). J gave up 4 bases and V 5 bases, and 5 bases lay outside the gene matches. The CDR3 length is 12 residues. The CDR3 coding sequence is TGCAGTGCTTCACAGGGGAAGTACGAGCAGTACTTC. Translated, it gives CSASQGKYEQYF.

J is TRBJ1-1 and V is TRBV5-1; a weak D match, TRBD1 (6 bases). The CDR3 runs 15 residues. Germline V gene lookup returns CDR1 SGHRS and CDR2 YFSETQ. The ends were cut back, 0 bases at V and 1 base at J, with 10 bases in the middle. This CDR3 reads CASSLDGRGNTEAFF. The CDR3 nucleotides are TGCGCCAGCAGCTTGGATGGCAGGGGGAACACTGAAGCTTTCTTT.

This clonotype was counted only a few times. This chain joins TRBV10-3 and TRBJ2-3, with D tentatively TRBD1 (6 bases). V shed 0 bases and J shed 3 bases, with 10 bases lying between them. CDR3 length: 15 residues. The V gene's germline CDR1 is ENHRY and CDR2 SYGVKD. CDR3 nucleotide sequence: TGTGCCATCAGTGAGTCAGGGGGTACGACAGATACGCAGTATTTT. It yields the protein CAISESGGTTDTQYF.

The CDR3 DNA follows: TGTGCCAGCAGTTTTGGGCCGGGACAGGGGGTGCATGAGCAGTTCTTC. It specifies CASSFGPGQGVHEQFF. V gene TRBV12-3 or TRBV12-4 combines with J gene TRBJ2-1, with 11 nucleotides matching TRBD1. The CDR3 contains 16 residues. J lost 8 bases, V lost 3 bases, and 9 bases had no gene match.

The V call is TRBV7-9, the J call TRBJ2-5, with D possibly matching TRBD1 (6 bases). Germline lookup yields CDR1 SEHNR and CDR2 FQNEAQ (reference sequence). Trimming left V 5 bases short and J 1 base short, with 14 bases between. The CDR3 contains 15 residues. This CDR3 is CASSLEWGPQETQYF. Written as DNA, the CDR3 is TGTGCCAGCAGCCTCGAGTGGGGGCCCCAAGAGACCCAGTACTTC.

This clonotype was counted only a few times. The genes are TRBV5-6 and TRBJ1-5, with 9 positions matching TRBD1. This CDR3 is built from 13 residues. CDR1 SGHDT and CDR2 YYEEEE come from the germline V gene. After removal of 4 bases from V and 7 bases from J, the junction contained 3 bases not matched to a gene. The CDR3 spells CASSEDRGQPQHF. The CDR3 nucleotides are TGTGCCAGCAGCGAAGACAGGGGGCAGCCCCAGCATTTT.

The chain recombines TRBV5-1 with TRBJ2-7, with 14 bases matching TRBD2. With 4 bases clipped from V and 3 bases from J, the junction kept 6 bases outside the gene matches. The CDR3 has 16 amino acids. The V gene's germline CDR1 is SGHRS and CDR2 YFSETQ. CDR3 nucleotides: TGCGCCAGCAGCACGGGACTAGCGGGGGTACACTACGAGCAGTACTTC. This codes for CASSTGLAGVHYEQYF.

This clonotype has a handful of counts. The chain combines TRBV10-3 with TRBJ2-7; D might be TRBD2 (6 bases). This CDR3 has 12 residues. V lost 10 bases, J lost 2 bases, and 12 bases lay in between. The V gene's germline CDR1 is ENHRY and CDR2 SYGVKD. The CDR3 here is CATSRGTYEQYF. The CDR3 DNA sequence: TGTGCCACCTCGCGGGGAACCTACGAGCAGTACTTC.

The chain recombines TRBV5-1 with TRBJ2-7; D perhaps matches TRBD2 (5 bases). Trimming took off 1 base at V and 2 bases at J, with 16 bases between the two ends. Germline V lookup: CDR1 SGHRS, CDR2 YFSETQ. The length of the CDR3 is 16 residues. In DNA, the CDR3 is TGCGCCAGCAGCTTGTGGACGGACCTCGGGGCCTACGAGCAGTACTTC. This sequence encodes CASSLWTDLGAYEQYF.

The CDR3 spells CASSQVTGDYGYTF. CDR3 DNA: TGTGCCAGCAGCCAAGTGACAGGGGACTATGGCTACACCTTC. The chain couples TRBV4-2 to TRBJ1-2; 8 bases are shared with TRBD1. CDR1 and CDR2 (germline): LGHNA, YNFKEQ. This CDR3 has 14 residues. Trimming at V came to 1 base and at J to 3 bases, leaving 1 base not matched to a gene.

A few counts support this clonotype. The rearrangement links TRBV20-1 to TRBJ2-7; the D is unclear. The CDR3 sequence is 14 residues long. Germline lookup yields CDR1 DFQATT and CDR2 SNEGSKA (reference sequence). The V gene lost 0 bases and the J gene lost 2 bases, with 11 bases spanning the gap. The chain's CDR3 is CSARDPRVTYEQYF. The CDR3 coding sequence is TGCAGTGCTAGAGATCCCCGGGTTACCTACGAGCAGTACTTC.

There are a few counts of this clonotype. V and J are TRBV3-1 and TRBJ2-7; D ambiguous. CDR3 length: 14 amino acids. Germline V gene data show CDR1 as LGHDT and CDR2 as YNNKEL (reference sequence). V dropped 4 bases and J dropped 4 bases, with 14 bases sitting between them. The CDR3 region has the DNA TGTGCCAGCAGCCCCAGAGTGGCTTTGTACGAGCAGTACTTC. The encoded protein is CASSPRVALYEQYF.

CDR3: CATRRGVSDTQYF. DNA of the CDR3: TGTGCCACCAGACGGGGGGTATCAGATACGCAGTATTTT. The genes are TRBV6-5 and TRBJ2-3; 7 bases agree with TRBD2. The CDR3 consists of 13 residues. The V and J ends lost 10 bases and 4 bases, in that order; junction bases with no gene match: 8. Germline lookup yields CDR1 MNHEY and CDR2 SVGAGI.

This clonotype was counted a few times. Here the CDR3 reads CASSLGEGAMNTEAFF. In DNA form, the CDR3 reads TGCGCCAGCAGCTTGGGTGAGGGGGCGATGAACACTGAAGCTTTCTTT. The chain employs TRBV5-1 and TRBJ1-1, with 7 bases identical to TRBD1. The V gene's germline CDR1 is SGHRS and CDR2 YFSETQ. The CDR3 is 16 residues long. J lost 0 bases, V lost 0 bases, and 5 bases had no gene match.